These T cell receptor beta chains were read from a single sample in a study of a mutant IDH1 vaccine in newly diagnosed glioma. Some clones are missing from TCRdb's copy, which holds only in-frame ones; the method was immunoSEQ multiplex PCR. The repertoire holds around 53,000 clones, with approximately 84% as singletons. These receptors lack a known antigen. Sequenced here: PBMCs, sampled from a glioma patient whose treatment included an IDH1 peptide vaccine. These receptors were collected from a woman aged 25 to 39 with glioma. Some clones in this sample may be carry-over from other donors' samples. Each CDR3 is given with its conserved first and last residue. A D gene is named only where the DNA matches it firmly. Clone size is not always given. Where it is, it says once, few, many or a class for expanded clones.

v_call	d_call	j_call	clone_size	cdr3_nt	cdr3_aa
TRBV6-1	-	TRBJ2-7	-	TGTGCCAGCAGTGGGGTCGGGGAGCAGTACTTC	CASSGVGEQYF
TRBV19	-	TRBJ1-5	-	TGTGCCAGTACCGCCGGGGGGCAGCCCCAGCATTTT	CASTAGGQPQHF
TRBV5-4	TRBD1	TRBJ1-1	few	TGTGCCAGCAGCCGGACAGGGGGCCTAGAAGCTTTCTTT	CASSRTGGLEAFF
TRBV30	-	TRBJ1-1	-	TGTGCCTGGAGTGTGAACACTGAAGCTTTCTTT	CAWSVNTEAFF
TRBV18	-	TRBJ1-1	-	TGTGCCAGCTCAATAACCAGGGTGGGGAACACTGAAGCTTTCTTT	CASSITRVGNTEAFF
TRBV7-9	-	TRBJ1-3	-	TGTGCCAGCAGCTTATCAGGGGTTGCTGGAAACACCATATATTTT	CASSLSGVAGNTIYF
TRBV4-1	-	TRBJ2-2	-	TGCGCCAGCAGCCACCTCTCCGGGGAGCTGTTTTTT	CASSHLSGELFF
TRBV2	-	TRBJ2-5	-	TGTGCCAGCAGTGATAGGTGGGCATCCCAAGAGACCCAGTACTTC	CASSDRWASQETQYF
TRBV27	-	TRBJ2-2	-	TGTGCCAGCTATAACAGGGAGGCGAACACCGGGGAGCTGTTTTTT	CASYNREANTGELFF
TRBV7-6	-	TRBJ1-4	-	TGTGCCAGCAGCTCGACAGTTAATGAAAAACTGTTTTTT	CASSSTVNEKLFF
TRBV5-1	-	TRBJ2-7	-	TGCGCCAGCACCCTGACGACTCAAGCCTACGAGCAGTACTTC	CASTLTTQAYEQYF
TRBV19	-	TRBJ1-2	-	TGTGCCAGTAGTCGGCAGGGCTATGGCTACACCTTC	CASSRQGYGYTF
TRBV19	-	TRBJ1-2	-	TGTGCCAGTAGGCGACAGCTCTACTATGGCTACACCTTC	CASRRQLYYGYTF
TRBV27	TRBD1	TRBJ1-1	-	TGTGCCAGCAGTTTATCGGGGACAGGGTTGCACACTGAAGCTTTCTTT	CASSLSGTGLHTEAFF